The clone carrying this T cell receptor beta chain occurred a few times. The CDR3 is 10 amino acids. Germline V CDR1 and CDR2: SGHTA, FQGNSA. Trimming took off 1 base at V and 9 bases at J, with 2 bases between the two ends. The time point was: sample taken at primary tumor resection. Whole RNA was taken from tumor, nontumor lung or frozen PBMC; it was then sequenced unsorted. These data come from a study of spatial heterogeneity in lung cancer. TCRdb redid the calling of the 5' RACE reads with MiXCR, one entry per CDR3 protein. In the table there are roughly 82,000 distinct CDR3 sequences, around 12% of which are singletons.

The sequencing used PBMCs, collected at surgery. V gene TRBV7-2 combines with J gene TRBJ2-3; no clear D. The TCR was taken from a male donor with early-stage non-small cell lung cancer. For the CDR3, the DNA is TGTGCCAGCAGCTTAGGGACGCAGTATTTT. Residues: CASSLGTQYF.